Below are 7 T cell receptor beta chains sequenced from a single sample in a study of blood T cell repertoires in COVID-19. Produced via immunoSEQ multiplex PCR; TCRdb's table is partial and in-frame only. The sample yields some 190,000 clones, about 88% seen once. Specimen: peripheral blood. Source of these receptors: a human donor in a cohort sampled during active COVID-19.

The chain employs TRBV7-8 and TRBJ1-4, with 10 nucleotides matching TRBD1. J gave up 8 bases and V 5 bases, and 8 bases lay outside the gene matches. The germline gives CDR1 SGHVS, CDR2 FQNEAQ. The CDR3 is 15 amino acids. CDR3 nucleotides: TGTGCCAGCAGCCGTCGACAGGGGGCTTTGGAAAAACTGTTTTTT. It is translated as CASSRRQGALEKLFF.

CDR3 coding DNA: TGTGCCAGCAACAAACAGGCGTATGGCTACACCTTC. Protein sequence: CASNKQAYGYTF. The chain carries TRBV5-8 and TRBJ1-2; D perhaps matches TRBD1 (5 bases). The CDR3 has 12 amino acids. CDR1 and CDR2 (germline): SGHTS, YDEGEE. Between the trimmed V and J ends, which lost 6 bases and 5 bases, there was a span of 11 bases.

The genes are TRBV9 and TRBJ2-5; tentative D call: TRBD1 (6 bases). The CDR3 consists of 15 residues. The germline V gene has CDR1 SGDLS and CDR2 YYNGEE. Trimming cost V 3 bases and J 7 bases, with 19 bases left between them. The CDR3 sequence is CASSDDTGKTATQYF. CDR3 sequence (DNA): TGTGCCAGCAGCGACGATACAGGGAAAACGGCGACCCAGTACTTC.

The rearrangement uses TRBV5-1 and TRBJ2-7, with TRBD2 matching over 7 bases. Germline V gene lookup returns CDR1 SGHRS and CDR2 YFSETQ. V shed 1 base and J 3 bases; nucleotides not matched to a gene: 4. The CDR3 loop spans 14 amino acids. The CDR3 region is CASSLRTSVYEQYF. The CDR3 region has the DNA TGCGCCAGCAGCTTGCGGACTAGTGTCTACGAGCAGTACTTC. The full variable domain, with the rest looked up from reference TRBV5-1 and TRBJ2-7, is KAGVTQTPRYLIKTRGQQVTLSCSPISGHRSVSWYQQTPGQGLQFLFEYFSETQRNKGNFPGRFSGRQFSNSRSEMNVSTLELGDSALYLCASSLRTSVYEQYFGPGTRLTVT.

The chain is built from TRBV2 and TRBJ2-7; D may be TRBD1 (5 bases). CDR3 length: 16 residues. CDR1 is SNHLY, CDR2 FYNNEI, per germline. With 4 bases removed from V and 2 bases from J, the gap between germline ends came to 18 bases. CDR3 sequence reads: CASSAFRATEPYEQYF. The CDR3 DNA is TGTGCCAGCAGTGCATTTCGAGCGACAGAGCCCTACGAGCAGTACTTC.

V is TRBV7-5 and J is TRBJ1-4; the table names TRBD1, a call not compared with the DNA. TRBV7-5 is given as a pseudogene. The CDR3 has 18 residues. CDR3 DNA sequence: TGTGCCAGAAGCCTCTCGGGGACAGGGGGCAGTTGTAATGAAAAACTGTTTTTT. It yields the protein CARSLSGTGGSCNEKLFF.

The chain joins TRBV9 to TRBJ2-5, with a weak D call TRBD2 (7 bases). CDR1 and CDR2 (germline): SGDLS, YYNGEE. The germline V and J ends were trimmed by 4 bases and 4 bases, with 17 bases remaining between them. The CDR3 has 15 amino acids. For the CDR3, the DNA is TGTGCCAGCAGCTCAAGCGTGGGAGGGGGAGAGACCCAGTACTTC. The encoded protein is CASSSSVGGGETQYF.